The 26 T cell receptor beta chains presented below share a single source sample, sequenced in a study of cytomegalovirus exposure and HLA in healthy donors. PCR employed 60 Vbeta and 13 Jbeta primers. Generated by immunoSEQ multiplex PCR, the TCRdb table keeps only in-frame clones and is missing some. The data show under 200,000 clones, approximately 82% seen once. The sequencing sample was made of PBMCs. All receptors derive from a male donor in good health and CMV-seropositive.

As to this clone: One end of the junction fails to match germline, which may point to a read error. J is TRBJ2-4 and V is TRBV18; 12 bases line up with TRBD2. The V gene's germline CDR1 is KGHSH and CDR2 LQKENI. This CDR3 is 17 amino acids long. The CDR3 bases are TGTGCCAGCTCACCACCCTCTAGCGGGGGGGCCAAAAACAGTCAGTACTTC. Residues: CASSPPSSGGAKNSQYF.

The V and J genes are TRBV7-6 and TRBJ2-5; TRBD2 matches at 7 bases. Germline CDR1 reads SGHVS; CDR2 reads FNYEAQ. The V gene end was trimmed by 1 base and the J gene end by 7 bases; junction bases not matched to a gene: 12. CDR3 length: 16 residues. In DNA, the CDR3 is TGTGCCAGCAGCTTAGTGGCCGGGGGAGGGTTGGTGACCCAGTACTTC. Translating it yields CASSLVAGGGLVTQYF.

The CDR3 region has the DNA TGCGCCAGCTTAGGCGGGTCGGGAACCATGCCGGAGCAGTTCTTC. Translated, it gives CASLGGSGTMPEQFF. The V gene is TRBV5-1, the J gene TRBJ2-1, with a possible D match to TRBD2 (5 bases). CDR3 size: 15 residues. Germline assignment: CDR1 SGHRS and CDR2 YFSETQ. The ends were cut back, 7 bases at V and 10 bases at J, with 24 bases in the middle.

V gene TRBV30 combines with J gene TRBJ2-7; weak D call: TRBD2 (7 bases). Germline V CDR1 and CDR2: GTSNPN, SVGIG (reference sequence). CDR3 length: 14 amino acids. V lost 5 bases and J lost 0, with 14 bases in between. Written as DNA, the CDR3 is TGTGCCTGGGTCCTCGGGGGGCCCTCCTACGAGCAGTACTTC. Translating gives CAWVLGGPSYEQYF.

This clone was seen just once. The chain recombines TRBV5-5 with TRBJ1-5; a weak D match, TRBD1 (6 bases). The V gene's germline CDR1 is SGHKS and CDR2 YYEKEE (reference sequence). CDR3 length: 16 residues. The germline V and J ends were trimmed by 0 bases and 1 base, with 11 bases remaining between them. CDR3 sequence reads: CASSLVDSGSNQPQHF. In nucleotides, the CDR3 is TGTGCCAGCAGCTTGGTGGACAGTGGGAGCAATCAGCCCCAGCATTTT.

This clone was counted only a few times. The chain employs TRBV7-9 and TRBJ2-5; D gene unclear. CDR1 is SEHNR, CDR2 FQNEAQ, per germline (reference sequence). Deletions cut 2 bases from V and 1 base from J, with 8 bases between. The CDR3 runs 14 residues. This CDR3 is CASSLSGSQETQYF. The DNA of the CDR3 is TGTGCCAGCAGCTTATCTGGTAGCCAAGAGACCCAGTACTTC.

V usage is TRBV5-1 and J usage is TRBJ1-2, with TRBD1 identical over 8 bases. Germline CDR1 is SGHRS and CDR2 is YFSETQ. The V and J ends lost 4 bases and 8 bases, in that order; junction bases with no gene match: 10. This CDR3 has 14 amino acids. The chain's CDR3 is CASSPGTGGGGYTF. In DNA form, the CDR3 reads TGCGCCAGCAGCCCCGGGACAGGAGGGGGAGGCTACACCTTC.

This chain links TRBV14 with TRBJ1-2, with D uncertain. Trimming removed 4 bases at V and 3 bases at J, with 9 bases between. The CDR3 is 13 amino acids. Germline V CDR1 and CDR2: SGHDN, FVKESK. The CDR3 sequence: CASSLQTYYGYTF. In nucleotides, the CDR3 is TGTGCCAGCAGCCTACAGACCTACTATGGCTACACCTTC.

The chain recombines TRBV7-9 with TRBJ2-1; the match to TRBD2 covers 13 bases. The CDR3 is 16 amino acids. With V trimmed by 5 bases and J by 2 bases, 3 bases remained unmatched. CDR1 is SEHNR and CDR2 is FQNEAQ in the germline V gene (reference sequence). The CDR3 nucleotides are TGTGCCAGCAGCGGACTAGCGGGGGCCACCTACAATGAGCAGTTCTTC. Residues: CASSGLAGATYNEQFF.

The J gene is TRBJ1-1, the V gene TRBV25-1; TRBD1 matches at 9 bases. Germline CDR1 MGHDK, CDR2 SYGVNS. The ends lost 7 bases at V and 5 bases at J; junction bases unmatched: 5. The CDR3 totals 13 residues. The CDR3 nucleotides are TGTGCCAGCATGGGACAGGGTGTTACTGAAGCTTTCTTT. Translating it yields CASMGQGVTEAFF.

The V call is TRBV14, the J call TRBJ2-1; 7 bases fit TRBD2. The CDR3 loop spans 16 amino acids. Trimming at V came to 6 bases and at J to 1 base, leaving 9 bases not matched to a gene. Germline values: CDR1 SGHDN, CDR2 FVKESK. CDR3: CASSPADGRSYNEQFF. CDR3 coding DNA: TGTGCCAGCAGTCCCGCCGACGGGAGGTCCTACAATGAGCAGTTCTTC.

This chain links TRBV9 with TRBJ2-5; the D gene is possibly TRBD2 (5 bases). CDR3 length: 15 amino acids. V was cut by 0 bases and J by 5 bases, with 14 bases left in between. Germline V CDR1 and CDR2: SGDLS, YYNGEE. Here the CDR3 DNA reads TGTGCCAGCAGCGTAGGGCTAGCTTCGATGGAGACCCAGTACTTC. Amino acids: CASSVGLASMETQYF.

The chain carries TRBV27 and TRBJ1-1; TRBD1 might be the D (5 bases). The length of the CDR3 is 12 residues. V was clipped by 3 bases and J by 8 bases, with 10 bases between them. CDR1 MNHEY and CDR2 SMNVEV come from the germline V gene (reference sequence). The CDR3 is CASSFVDSEAFF. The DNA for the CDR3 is TGTGCCAGCAGTTTCGTCGACAGCGAAGCTTTCTTT.

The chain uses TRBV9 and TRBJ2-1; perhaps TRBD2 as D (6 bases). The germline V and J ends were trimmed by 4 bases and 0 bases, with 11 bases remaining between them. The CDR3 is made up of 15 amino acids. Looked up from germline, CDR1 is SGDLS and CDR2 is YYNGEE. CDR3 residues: CASSLDGSSYNEQFF. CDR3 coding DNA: TGTGCCAGCAGCCTCGACGGGAGCTCCTACAATGAGCAGTTCTTC. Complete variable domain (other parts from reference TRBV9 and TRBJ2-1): DSGVTQTPKHLITATGQRVTLRCSPRSGDLSVYWYQQSLDQGLQFLIQYYNGEERAKGNILERFSAQQFPDLHSELNLSSLELGDSALYFCASSLDGSSYNEQFFGPGTRLTVL.

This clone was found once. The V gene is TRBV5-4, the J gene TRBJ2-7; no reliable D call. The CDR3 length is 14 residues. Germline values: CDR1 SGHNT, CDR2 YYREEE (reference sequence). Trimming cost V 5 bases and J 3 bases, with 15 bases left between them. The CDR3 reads CASSPTGGSYEQYF. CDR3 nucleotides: TGTGCCAGCAGTCCAACTGGCGGTAGCTACGAGCAGTACTTC.

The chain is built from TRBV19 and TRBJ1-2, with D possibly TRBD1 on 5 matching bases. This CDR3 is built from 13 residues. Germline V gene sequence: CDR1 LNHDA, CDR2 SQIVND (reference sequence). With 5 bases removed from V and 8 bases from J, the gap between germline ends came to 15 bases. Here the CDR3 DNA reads TGTGCCAGTAGTGTTACCGGGACTGACGGCTACACCTTC. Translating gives CASSVTGTDGYTF.

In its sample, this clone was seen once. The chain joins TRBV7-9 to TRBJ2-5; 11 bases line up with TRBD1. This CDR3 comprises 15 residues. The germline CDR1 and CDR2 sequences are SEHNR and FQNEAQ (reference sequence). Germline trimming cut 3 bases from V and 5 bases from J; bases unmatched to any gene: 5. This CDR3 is CASSFGQGARETQYF. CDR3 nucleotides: TGTGCCAGCAGCTTCGGACAGGGGGCCCGGGAGACCCAGTACTTC.

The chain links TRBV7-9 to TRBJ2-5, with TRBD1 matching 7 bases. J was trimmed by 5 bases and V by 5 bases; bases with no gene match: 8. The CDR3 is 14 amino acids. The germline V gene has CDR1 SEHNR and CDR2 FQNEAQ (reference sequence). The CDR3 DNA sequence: TGTGCCAGCAGCGCTGACAGGGTTAGGGAGACCCAGTACTTC. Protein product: CASSADRVRETQYF.

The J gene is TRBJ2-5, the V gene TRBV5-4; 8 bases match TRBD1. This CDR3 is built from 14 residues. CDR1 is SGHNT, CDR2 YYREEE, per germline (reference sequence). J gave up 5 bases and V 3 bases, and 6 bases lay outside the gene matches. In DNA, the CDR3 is TGTGCCAGCAGCTCCGGACAGGGCTGGGAGACCCAGTACTTC. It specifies CASSSGQGWETQYF.

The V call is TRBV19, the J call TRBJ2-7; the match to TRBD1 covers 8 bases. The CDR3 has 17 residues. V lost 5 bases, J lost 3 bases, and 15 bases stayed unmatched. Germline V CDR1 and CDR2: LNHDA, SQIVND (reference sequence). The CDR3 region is CASSQLGAGTGSYEQYF. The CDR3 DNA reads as TGTGCCAGTAGTCAACTTGGGGCCGGGACAGGCAGCTACGAGCAGTACTTC.

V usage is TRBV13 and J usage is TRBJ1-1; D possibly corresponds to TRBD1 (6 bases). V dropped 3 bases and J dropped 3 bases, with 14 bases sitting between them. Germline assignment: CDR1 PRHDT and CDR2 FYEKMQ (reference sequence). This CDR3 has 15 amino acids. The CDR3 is CASSFPTGGYTEAFF. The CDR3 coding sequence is TGTGCCAGCAGCTTCCCGACAGGAGGCTACACTGAAGCTTTCTTT. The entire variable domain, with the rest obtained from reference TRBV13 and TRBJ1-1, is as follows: AAGVIQSPRHLIKEKRETATLKCYPIPRHDTVYWYQQGPGQDPQFLISFYEKMQSDKGSIPDRFSAQQFSDYHSELNMSSLELGDSALYFCASSFPTGGYTEAFFGQGTRLTVV.

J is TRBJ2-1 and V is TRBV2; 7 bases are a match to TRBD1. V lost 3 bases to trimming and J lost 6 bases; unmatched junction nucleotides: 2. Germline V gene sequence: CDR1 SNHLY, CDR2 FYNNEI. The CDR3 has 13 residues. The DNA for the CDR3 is TGTGCCAGCAGTGAGGACAGGTTCAATGAGCAGTTCTTC. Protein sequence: CASSEDRFNEQFF.

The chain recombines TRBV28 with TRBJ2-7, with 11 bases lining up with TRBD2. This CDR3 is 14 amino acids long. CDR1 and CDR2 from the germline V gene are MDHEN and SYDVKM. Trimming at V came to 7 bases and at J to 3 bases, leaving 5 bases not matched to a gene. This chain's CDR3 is CASTPGTSGYEQYF. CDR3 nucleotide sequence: TGTGCCAGCACCCCCGGGACTAGCGGCTACGAGCAGTACTTC.

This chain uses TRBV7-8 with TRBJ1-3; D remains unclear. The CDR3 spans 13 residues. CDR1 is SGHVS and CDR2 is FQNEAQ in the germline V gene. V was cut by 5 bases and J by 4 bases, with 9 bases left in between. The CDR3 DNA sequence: TGTGCCAGCAGCCCCAGGATGGGAAACACCATATATTTT. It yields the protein CASSPRMGNTIYF.

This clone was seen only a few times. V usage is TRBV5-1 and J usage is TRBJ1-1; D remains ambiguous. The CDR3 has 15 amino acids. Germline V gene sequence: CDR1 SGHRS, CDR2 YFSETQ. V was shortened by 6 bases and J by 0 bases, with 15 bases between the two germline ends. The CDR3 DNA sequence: TGCGCCAGCACCCTAGCCCCACGGGTGAACACTGAAGCTTTCTTT. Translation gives CASTLAPRVNTEAFF.

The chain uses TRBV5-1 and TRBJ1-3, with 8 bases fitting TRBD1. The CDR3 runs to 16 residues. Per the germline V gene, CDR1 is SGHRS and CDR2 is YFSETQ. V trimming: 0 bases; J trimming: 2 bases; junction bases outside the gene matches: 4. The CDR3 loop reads CASSLDRGVTGNTIYF. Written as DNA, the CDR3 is TGCGCCAGCAGCTTGGACAGGGGGGTCACTGGAAACACCATATATTTT. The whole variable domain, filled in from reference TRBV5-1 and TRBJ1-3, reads KAGVTQTPRYLIKTRGQQVTLSCSPISGHRSVSWYQQTPGQGLQFLFEYFSETQRNKGNFPGRFSGRQFSNSRSEMNVSTLELGDSALYLCASSLDRGVTGNTIYFGEGSWLTVV.